This passage covers 8 T cell receptor beta chains from one sample sequenced in a study of early T cells in non-severe SARS-CoV-2 infection. TCRdb re-called the 5' RACE reads through MiXCR, storing one row per CDR3 protein. Among 85,000 to 100,000 distinct CDR3 sequences listed, less than 15% were seen once. Sample: whole blood. Source of these receptors: an adult who was a healthcare worker with PCR-confirmed SARS-CoV-2 infection or an uninfected control (not recorded which).

This chain links TRBV10-3 with TRBJ2-3; tentative D call: TRBD1 (7 bases). The CDR3 consists of 14 residues. V dropped 2 bases and J dropped 3 bases, with 9 bases sitting between them. The V gene's germline CDR1 is ENHRY and CDR2 SYGVKD. CDR3 nucleotide sequence: TGTGCCATCAGTGAGCCAGGGGGGACAGATACGCAGTATTTT. Its protein product is CAISEPGGTDTQYF.

The chain combines TRBV7-6 with TRBJ1-1, with D unresolved. Deletions cut 6 bases from V and 0 bases from J, with 8 bases between. CDR3 length: 13 amino acids. Germline loops: CDR1 SGHVS, CDR2 FNYEAQ. The chain's CDR3 is CASSYRLNTEAFF. The CDR3 DNA reads TGTGCCAGCAGTTACCGATTGAACACTGAAGCTTTCTTT.

This clonotype has a count of ten or more. V and J are TRBV24-1 and TRBJ2-7; D might be TRBD2 (6 bases). Trimming took 5 bases from V and 5 from J, leaving 9 bases between them. CDR1 is KGHDR, CDR2 SFDVKD, per germline. This CDR3 comprises 12 residues. The CDR3 DNA follows: TGTGCCACCAGTGCGGAGGGCGACGAGCAGTACTTC. It encodes CATSAEGDEQYF.

The chain is built from TRBV20-1 and TRBJ2-7; 9 nucleotides match TRBD1. V gave up 2 bases and J gave up 0 bases; unmatched junction bases: 5. This CDR3 has 15 amino acids. Looked up from germline, CDR1 is DFQATT and CDR2 is SNEGSKA (reference sequence). The CDR3 DNA sequence: TGCAGTGCTAGATTCGGGACAGGGCTCTCCTACGAGCAGTACTTC. This translates into CSARFGTGLSYEQYF.

This clonotype was recorded a few times. V and J are TRBV7-8 and TRBJ2-1, with D possibly being TRBD2 (6 bases). This CDR3 has 17 amino acids. The germline gives CDR1 SGHVS, CDR2 FQNEAQ. V was pared by 2 bases and J by 4 bases, with 18 bases between. The CDR3 DNA sequence: TGTGCCAGCAGCTTAATTCGGCGGGAATCGAGGTACAATGAGCAGTTCTTC. It is translated as CASSLIRRESRYNEQFF.

Notes on this clonotype: Just one base apart from a much larger clone, this may be a read error. V is TRBV20-1 and J is TRBJ2-7; 7 bases line up with TRBD1. Looked up from germline, CDR1 is DFQATT and CDR2 is SNEGSKA (reference sequence). The CDR3 sequence is 14 residues long. CDR3 DNA sequence: TGCCGTGCTAGTAAGACAGGGAAACTTTACGAGCAGTACTTC. Translated: CRASKTGKLYEQYF.

This clonotype was observed many times. This rearrangement joins TRBV5-4 to TRBJ2-5, with D possibly matching TRBD2 (5 bases). This CDR3 comprises 14 residues. V gave up 1 base and J gave up 0 bases, with 7 bases separating them. The V gene's germline CDR1 is SGHNT and CDR2 YYREEE (reference sequence). The CDR3 spells CASSLSGYQETQYF. Written as DNA, the CDR3 is TGTGCCAGCAGCTTGTCGGGGTACCAAGAGACCCAGTACTTC.

This clonotype came up a few times. V gene TRBV29-1 combines with J gene TRBJ2-1, with 12 bases identical to TRBD1. CDR1 and CDR2 (germline): SQVTM, ANQGSEA. The V gene end was trimmed by 3 bases and the J gene end by 4 bases; junction bases not matched to a gene: 7. The CDR3 is made up of 16 amino acids. Here the CDR3 reads CSVEYGTGGSYNEQFF. DNA of the CDR3: TGCAGCGTTGAGTACGGGACAGGGGGCTCTTACAATGAGCAGTTCTTC.